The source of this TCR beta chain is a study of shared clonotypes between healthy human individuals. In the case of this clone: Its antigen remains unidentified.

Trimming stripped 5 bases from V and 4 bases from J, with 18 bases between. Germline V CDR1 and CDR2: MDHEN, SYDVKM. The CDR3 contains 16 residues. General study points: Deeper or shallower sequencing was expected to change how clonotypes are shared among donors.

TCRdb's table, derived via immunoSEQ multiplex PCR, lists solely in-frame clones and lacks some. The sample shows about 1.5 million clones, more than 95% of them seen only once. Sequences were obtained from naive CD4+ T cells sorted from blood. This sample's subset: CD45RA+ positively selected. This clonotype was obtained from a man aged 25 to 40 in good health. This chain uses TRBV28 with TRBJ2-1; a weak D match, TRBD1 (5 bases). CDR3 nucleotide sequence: TGTGCCAGCAGTCTGCCAGGGCAAACCCTATACAATGAGCAGTTCTTC. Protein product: CASSLPGQTLYNEQFF.